This T cell receptor beta chain was profiled in a study of blood T cell repertoires in COVID-19. Study-level background: COVID-19 samples from acute and convalescent phases originated in the United States, Italy and Spain.

A single count supports this clone. V dropped 0 bases and J dropped 4; count of bases not matched to a gene: 3. Germline CDR1 is MNHEY and CDR2 is SMNVEV (reference sequence). This CDR3 contains 15 residues. Libraries were prepared by immunoSEQ multiplex PCR; TCRdb keeps only in-frame clonotypes and omits some of them. The data hold about 210,000 clones, with 86% observed a single time. The receptor was isolated from a man aged 40-49 years with acute COVID-19. The sample taken for sequencing was PBMCs or T cells enriched from blood (not recorded which). The genes are TRBV27 and TRBJ1-5, with 7 bases that match TRBD1. The CDR3 bases are TGTGCCAGCAGTTTATCGGGACAGCGTAATCAGCCCCAGCATTTT. Translated, it gives CASSLSGQRNQPQHF.